The text below deals with one T cell receptor (beta chain). These data are taken from a study of blood T cell repertoires in COVID-19. Germline V gene lookup returns CDR1 MGHDK and CDR2 SYGVNS. V shed 9 bases and J 2 bases; nucleotides not matched to a gene: 8. This CDR3 spans 15 amino acids. Seattle patients were enrolled while actively infected and followed longitudinally. This table comes from immunoSEQ multiplex PCR, and its TCRdb copy is limited to in-frame clones, with some not included. The sample holds tens of thousands of clones; 65% to 85% are singletons and the top ten take 6.3%. Sequences were obtained from peripheral blood. This receptor was obtained from a man between 65 and 85 years old with COVID-19, enrolled during active disease. The V and J genes are TRBV25-1 and TRBJ2-2, with 8 bases lining up with TRBD2. CDR3 nucleotides: TGTGCCAGTTCCGGCGGGGGGACTAACACCGGGGAGCTGTTTTTT. Protein sequence: CASSGGGTNTGELFF.